A selection of T cell receptor beta chains follows, all from one sample in a study of T-cell memory formation after mild COVID-19. Using its own MiXCR run on the 5' RACE reads, TCRdb lists one record per CDR3 protein. The data show about 340,000 distinct CDR3 sequences, with approximately 16% seen just once and approximately 20% held by the top ten. Material for sequencing was PBMCs or a T cell subset sorted from them (not recorded which). The receptor set was obtained from a man aged 18 to 35 who had mild COVID-19 (a few samples of this study predate the infection). Cell type and time point are not known. Each CDR3 is given with its conserved first and last residue. Each record gives: V gene, CDR3 length, CDR3 protein.

>TRBV20-1|12
CSARDINQPQHF
>TRBV5-4|15
CASSLSTSMNTEAFF
>TRBV18|15
CASSPQGLAGNEQFF
>TRBV7-2|16
CASSLGVAGPQETQYF
>TRBV6-6|13
CASSGTTFNEQFF
>TRBV7-2|15
CASSSEFTSTDTQYF
>TRBV29-1|12
CSVGDRGTEAFF
>TRBV7-2|14
CASSFGSGGEKLFF
>TRBV10-2|19
CASSDLHGLAGGAKNIQYF
>TRBV7-2|16
CASSSYSRGKTDTQYF